The present T cell receptor (beta chain) was sequenced within a study of cytomegalovirus exposure and HLA in healthy donors. Repertoires were generated with immunoSEQ multiplex PCR, while TCRdb's copy carries only in-frame clones and drops some. The sample has approximately 220,000 clones, approximately 87% seen once. Notes on this clone: Antigen: not known.

Broader study findings: Listed as cytomegalovirus-associated were 150 to 200 TCR beta chains.

The ends lost 5 bases at V and 7 bases at J; junction bases unmatched: 8. The CDR3 sequence is 13 residues long. CDR1 is MGHDK, CDR2 SYGVNS, per germline. This chain joins TRBV25-1 and TRBJ2-7; TRBD1 matches 7 bases. The TCR comes from a man aged 18-30 years in good health and CMV-seronegative. The sample taken for sequencing was PBMCs. This chain's CDR3 is CASSLIDRAEQYF. The CDR3 DNA sequence: TGTGCCAGCAGTCTCATTGACAGGGCTGAGCAGTACTTC.